This T cell receptor (beta chain) was found in a study of Graves' ophthalmopathy and Graves' hyperthyroidism. General study results and limits: Detection in blood was also observed for most expanded thyroid clonotypes above 0.001 frequency. Forecasting of ophthalmopathy progression by the model achieved more than 70% sensitivity and roughly 75% specificity.

TCR beta CDR3 amplification used RNA transcripts. HTBI-primed first-round RT-PCR preceded second-round multiplex PCR. TCRdb fed the multiplex PCR reads into MiXCR, producing one record per CDR3 protein. The repertoire has some 160,000 distinct CDR3 sequences, 39% of them found once; the top ten carry about 8.2%. As regards this clonotype: Its target is unknown.

There are 11 residues in the CDR3. Germline V gives CDR1 DFQATT, CDR2 SNEGSKA (reference sequence). V was pared by 6 bases and J by 0 bases, with 6 bases between. This clonotype was obtained from a man aged 25 to 45 with Graves' ophthalmopathy. The sample comprised peripheral blood. The rearrangement links TRBV20-1 to TRBJ2-7, with D possibly TRBD2 on 6 matching bases. CDR3 protein: CSAGGSYEQYF. The CDR3, as DNA: TGCAGTGCGGGGGGCTCCTACGAGCAGTACTTC.